One sample yielded the 20 T cell receptor beta chains listed below, sequenced in a study of blood T cell repertoires in COVID-19. Profiling relied on immunoSEQ multiplex PCR, and the TCRdb table lists in-frame clones only, not all of them. This table holds about 250,000 clones, about 82% found once. Sequencing was carried out using peripheral blood. The receptor source for this set is a woman at least 80 years old with COVID-19, enrolled during active disease.

V usage is TRBV28 and J usage is TRBJ2-1, with 9 positions matching TRBD2. Per germline, CDR1 MDHEN and CDR2 SYDVKM. This CDR3 is built from 16 residues. After removal of 2 bases from V and 7 bases from J, the junction contained 9 bases not matched to a gene. The CDR3 is CASSLLLAGGQNEQFF. In nucleotides, the CDR3 is TGTGCCAGCAGTTTACTCCTCGCGGGGGGGCAAAATGAGCAGTTCTTC.

This chain uses TRBV28 with TRBJ1-4; D might be TRBD1 (6 bases). Trimming stripped 1 base from V and 6 bases from J, with 12 bases between. The germline gives CDR1 MDHEN, CDR2 SYDVKM. The CDR3 runs 15 residues. The CDR3 sequence: CASSLSTGGYEKLFF. The CDR3 bases are TGTGCCAGCAGTTTATCAACGGGGGGCTATGAAAAACTGTTTTTT. Using reference TRBV28 and TRBJ1-4 for the parts outside the CDR3, the full variable domain is DVKVTQSSRYLVKRTGEKVFLECVQDMDHENMFWYRQDPGLGLRLIYFSYDVKMKEKGDIPEGYSVSREKKERFSLILESASTNQTSMYLCASSLSTGGYEKLFFGSGTQLSVL.

This clone was seen a single time. CDR3 bases: TGTGCCAGCAGCTTGGGCGCAGGCCAAAACACAGATACGCAGTATTTT. It translates to CASSLGAGQNTDTQYF. The chain is built from TRBV5-4 and TRBJ2-3; no firm D call. V gave up 0 bases and J gave up 2 bases, with 13 bases separating them. The CDR3 consists of 16 residues. CDR1 and CDR2 (germline): SGHNT, YYREEE (reference sequence).

The rearrangement joins TRBV4-1 to TRBJ2-1; the D gene is possibly TRBD2 (6 bases). The germline V gene has CDR1 MGHRA and CDR2 YSYEKL. The CDR3 extends over 15 amino acids. Trimming removed 2 bases at V and 7 bases at J, with 15 bases between. Here the CDR3 reads CASSQMGLGGNEQFF. The CDR3 region has the DNA TGCGCCAGCAGCCAAATGGGACTCGGCGGGAATGAGCAGTTCTTC.

The chain uses TRBV5-4 and TRBJ1-4; 8 nucleotides line up with TRBD1. The CDR3 runs 14 residues. From germline, CDR1 is SGHNT and CDR2 YYREEE (reference sequence). Unmatched junction bases numbered 6, after V lost 4 bases and J lost 7 bases. The CDR3 region has the DNA TGTGCCAGCAGCATCGGACAGGGCGGTGAAAAACTGTTTTTT. This gives the protein CASSIGQGGEKLFF.

The gene calls are TRBV6-5 and TRBJ1-2; D gene unclear. Germline CDR1 MNHEY, CDR2 SVGAGI. CDR3 length equals 12 residues. V lost 10 bases to trimming and J lost 4 bases, with 13 bases between them. The DNA of the CDR3 is TGTGCCATACAGTTCATGGGCTATGGCTACACCTTC. Its translation is CAIQFMGYGYTF.

This clone was seen only once. CDR3 sequence: CASPVLPQHF. DNA for the CDR3: TGTGCCAGCCCGGTTTTGCCCCAGCATTTT. The rearrangement links TRBV18 to TRBJ1-5; D ambiguous. Germline V gene data show CDR1 as KGHSH and CDR2 as LQKENI. V was pared by 8 bases and J by 9 bases, with 8 bases between. The CDR3 is 10 residues long.

The chain carries TRBV11-2 and TRBJ1-3, with 7 bases fitting TRBD1. This CDR3 spans 17 amino acids. J gave up 2 bases and V 3 bases, and 10 bases lay outside the gene matches. Per the germline V gene, CDR1 is SGHAT and CDR2 is FQNNGV. The CDR3 region is CASSFRAGGIAGNTIYF. The CDR3 DNA sequence: TGTGCCAGCAGCTTCCGGGCAGGGGGTATAGCTGGAAACACCATATATTTT.

The chain combines TRBV30 with TRBJ1-2, with 7 bases that match TRBD1. The germline V gene encodes CDR1 GTSNPN and CDR2 SVGIG (reference sequence). Germline trimming cut 4 bases from V and 6 bases from J; bases unmatched to any gene: 8. The CDR3 runs 13 residues. The CDR3 sequence: CAWTLQTGNGYTF. CDR3 bases: TGTGCCTGGACCTTACAGACAGGGAATGGCTACACCTTC.

The CDR3 loop reads CASRYGSTDTQYF. The CDR3 DNA reads as TGCGCCAGCAGGTACGGTAGCACAGATACGCAGTATTTT. The chain employs TRBV5-1 and TRBJ2-3; D is unresolved. Trimming took off 5 bases at V and 0 bases at J, with 7 bases between the two ends. CDR3 size: 13 residues. CDR1 is SGHRS and CDR2 is YFSETQ in the germline V gene. Full variable domain (remainder filled in from reference TRBV5-1 and TRBJ2-3): KAGVTQTPRYLIKTRGQQVTLSCSPISGHRSVSWYQQTPGQGLQFLFEYFSETQRNKGNFPGRFSGRQFSNSRSEMNVSTLELGDSALYLCASRYGSTDTQYFGPGTRLTVL.

The chain links TRBV29-1 to TRBJ1-1; D perhaps matches TRBD1 (6 bases). The CDR3 consists of 12 residues. Germline CDR1 and CDR2: SQVTM and ANQGSEA. The V end was cut by 8 bases, the J end by 4 bases, with 14 bases between. The chain's CDR3 is CSLNRAGTEAFF. The DNA for the CDR3 is TGCAGCTTAAACAGGGCGGGCACTGAAGCTTTCTTT.

The V and J genes are TRBV10-3 and TRBJ2-1; 8 bases fit TRBD2. V dropped 6 bases and J dropped 9; count of bases not matched to a gene: 10. The germline V gene encodes CDR1 ENHRY and CDR2 SYGVKD. The CDR3 length is 14 residues. CDR3 residues: CAIRPRGDRSEQFF. The CDR3 coding sequence is TGTGCCATCAGGCCGCGGGGGGACCGTAGTGAGCAGTTCTTC.

The V and J genes are TRBV29-1 and TRBJ1-1; D is possibly TRBD1 (5 bases). With 5 bases removed from V and 3 bases from J, the gap between germline ends came to 13 bases. CDR3 length equals 13 residues. Germline assignment: CDR1 SQVTM and CDR2 ANQGSEA. The CDR3 reads CSVPGLEYTEAFF. In DNA form, the CDR3 reads TGCAGCGTTCCGGGACTTGAGTACACTGAAGCTTTCTTT.

The V and J genes are TRBV7-2 and TRBJ1-2; no clear D gene. The germline V gene encodes CDR1 SGHTA and CDR2 FQGNSA. The CDR3 contains 14 residues. Trimming left V 5 bases short and J 11 bases short, with 21 bases between. The CDR3 DNA reads as TGTGCCAGCAGCCGTGAGGGCGGCCAATCTTCTTACACCTTC. Its translation is CASSREGGQSSYTF. The full variable domain, rest sourced from reference TRBV7-2 and TRBJ1-2, is GAGVSQSPSNKVTEKGKDVELRCDPISGHTALYWYRQSLGQGLEFLIYFQGNSAPDKSGLPSDRFSAERTGGSVSTLTIQRTQQEDSAVYLCASSREGGQSSYTFGSGTRLTVV.

The chain employs TRBV2 and TRBJ1-2; no clear D. Germline CDR1 and CDR2: SNHLY and FYNNEI. The CDR3 spans 13 residues. The V end was cut by 6 bases, the J end by 0 bases, with 8 bases between. CDR3 sequence: CASSAYPNYGYTF. DNA for the CDR3: TGTGCCAGCAGCGCGTATCCTAACTATGGCTACACCTTC.

The V gene is TRBV30, the J gene TRBJ1-1; 9 positions agree with TRBD1. Germline V gene sequence: CDR1 GTSNPN, CDR2 SVGIG (reference sequence). CDR3 length: 16 residues. Trimming took 3 bases from V and 5 from J; bases not matched to a gene: 13. The CDR3 sequence is CAWSAITGTGSTEAFF. CDR3 nucleotides: TGTGCCTGGAGCGCGATTACCGGGACAGGGAGTACTGAAGCTTTCTTT.

The chain uses TRBV5-6 and TRBJ1-5; 7 bases are a match to TRBD1. The trim removed 4 bases at V and 6 bases at J, leaving 10 bases unmatched. This CDR3 has 15 residues. Germline V gives CDR1 SGHDT, CDR2 YYEEEE. The CDR3 here is CASSQRDRVGQPQHF. The CDR3 DNA reads TGTGCCAGCAGCCAACGTGACAGGGTAGGTCAGCCCCAGCATTTT.

The rearrangement joins TRBV11-3 to TRBJ2-5, with 8 positions matching TRBD2. CDR3 length: 15 residues. Losses at the gene ends were 5 bases for V and 1 base for J; bases not matched to a gene: 6. The germline CDR1 and CDR2 sequences are SGHNT and YENEEA. The CDR3 here is CASSPGGAPQETQYF. The CDR3, as DNA: TGTGCCAGCAGCCCGGGGGGGGCACCCCAAGAGACCCAGTACTTC.

The genes are TRBV19 and TRBJ2-6; TRBD1 might be the D (6 bases). Germline V gives CDR1 LNHDA, CDR2 SQIVND (reference sequence). CDR3 size: 15 residues. Trimming removed 7 bases from V and 1 base from J, with 11 bases in between. For the CDR3, the DNA is TGTGCCAGTATGAGGGGGTATTCTGGGGCCAACGTCCTGACTTTC. Residues: CASMRGYSGANVLTF.

The V gene is TRBV14, the J gene TRBJ2-3; 8 nucleotides agree with TRBD1. V gave up 2 bases and J gave up 0 bases; unmatched junction bases: 10. This CDR3 is 18 amino acids long. CDR1 and CDR2 from the germline V gene are SGHDN and FVKESK. CDR3 protein: CASSQSGTGVASTDTQYF. DNA of the CDR3: TGTGCCAGCAGCCAATCCGGGACAGGTGTAGCTAGCACAGATACGCAGTATTTT. Combining the CDR3 with reference TRBV14 and TRBJ2-3 gives the whole variable domain EAGVTQFPSHSVIEKGQTVTLRCDPISGHDNLYWYRRVMGKEIKFLLHFVKESKQDESGMPNNRFLAERTGGTYSTLKVQPAELEDSGVYFCASSQSGTGVASTDTQYFGPGTRLTVL.